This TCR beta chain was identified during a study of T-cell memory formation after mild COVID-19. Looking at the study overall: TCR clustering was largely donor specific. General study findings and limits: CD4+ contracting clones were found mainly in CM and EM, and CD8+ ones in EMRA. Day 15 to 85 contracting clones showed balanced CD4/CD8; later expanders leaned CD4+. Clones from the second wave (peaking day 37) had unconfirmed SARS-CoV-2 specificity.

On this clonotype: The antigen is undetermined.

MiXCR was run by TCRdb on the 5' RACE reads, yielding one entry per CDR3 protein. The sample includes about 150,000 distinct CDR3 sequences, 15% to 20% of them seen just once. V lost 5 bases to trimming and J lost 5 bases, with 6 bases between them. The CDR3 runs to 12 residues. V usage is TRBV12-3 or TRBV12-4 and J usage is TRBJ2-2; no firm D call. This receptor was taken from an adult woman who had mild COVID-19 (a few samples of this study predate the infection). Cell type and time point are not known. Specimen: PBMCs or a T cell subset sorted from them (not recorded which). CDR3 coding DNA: TGTGCCAGCAGTAAAGCTACCGGGGAGCTGTTTTTT. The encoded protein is CASSKATGELFF.